The source of this TCR beta chain is a study of blood T cell repertoires in COVID-19. Across the whole study: Sources were T cells, B-cell-depleted T cells, or PBMCs; the material itself was cDNA or gDNA.

In the original workflow: Amplification of reference gene primers provided the estimated nucleated cell counts. Method: immunoSEQ multiplex PCR; TCRdb's copy keeps in-frame clones and lacks some. The V and J calls and clone size come from that table; D and trimming were worked out from the DNA. The table has approximately 130,000 clones, roughly 81% seen once. The TCR was taken from a human donor in a cohort sampled during active COVID-19. What was sequenced was peripheral blood.

CDR3 coding DNA: TGTGCCAGCAGCTCACCATCGGGGAGGGGTGGTGGGGCCAACGTCCTGACTTTC. Its translation is CASSSPSGRGGGANVLTF. The chain has TRBV7-9 and TRBJ2-6; 7 positions match TRBD2. The CDR3 contains 18 residues. The V segment lost 4 bases and the J segment 3 bases; nucleotides outside the gene matches: 12. CDR1 SEHNR and CDR2 FQNEAQ come from the germline V gene (reference sequence).